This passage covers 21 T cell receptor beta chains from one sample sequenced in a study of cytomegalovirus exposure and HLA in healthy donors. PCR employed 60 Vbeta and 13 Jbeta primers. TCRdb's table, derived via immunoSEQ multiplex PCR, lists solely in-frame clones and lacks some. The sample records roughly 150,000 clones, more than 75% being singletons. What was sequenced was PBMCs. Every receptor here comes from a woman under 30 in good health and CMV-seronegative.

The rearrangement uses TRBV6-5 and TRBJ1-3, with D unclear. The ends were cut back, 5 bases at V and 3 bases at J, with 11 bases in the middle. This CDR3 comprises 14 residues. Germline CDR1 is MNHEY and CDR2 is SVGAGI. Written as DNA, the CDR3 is TGTGCCAGCAGTGACAATTCAAATGGAAACACCATATATTTT. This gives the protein CASSDNSNGNTIYF.

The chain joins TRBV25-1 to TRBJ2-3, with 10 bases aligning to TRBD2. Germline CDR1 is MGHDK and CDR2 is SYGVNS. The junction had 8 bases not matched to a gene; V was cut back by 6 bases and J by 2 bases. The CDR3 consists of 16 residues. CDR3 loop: CASRPGTSEYTDTQYF. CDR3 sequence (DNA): TGTGCCAGCAGACCCGGGACTAGCGAGTACACAGATACGCAGTATTTT.

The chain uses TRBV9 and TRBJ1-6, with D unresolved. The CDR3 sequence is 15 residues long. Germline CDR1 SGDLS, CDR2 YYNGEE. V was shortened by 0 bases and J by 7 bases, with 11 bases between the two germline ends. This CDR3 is CASSVAPSENSPLHF. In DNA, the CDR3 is TGTGCCAGCAGCGTAGCACCGAGCGAGAATTCACCCCTCCACTTT.

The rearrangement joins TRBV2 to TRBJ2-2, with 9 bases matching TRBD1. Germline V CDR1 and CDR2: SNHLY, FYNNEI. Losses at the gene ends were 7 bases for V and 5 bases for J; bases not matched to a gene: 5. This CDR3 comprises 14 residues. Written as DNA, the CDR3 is TGTGCCAGCATTGGGACAGGGACTACCGGGGAGCTGTTTTTT. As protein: CASIGTGTTGELFF.

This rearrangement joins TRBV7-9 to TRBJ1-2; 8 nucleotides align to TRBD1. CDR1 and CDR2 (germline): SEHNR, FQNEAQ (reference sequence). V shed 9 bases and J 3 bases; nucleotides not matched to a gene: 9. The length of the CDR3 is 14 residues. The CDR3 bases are TGTGCCAGAGTACCCGAGGGACAGGACTATGGCTACACCTTC. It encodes CARVPEGQDYGYTF. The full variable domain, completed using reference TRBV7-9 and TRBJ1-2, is DTGVSQNPRHKITKRGQNVTFRCDPISEHNRLYWYRQTLGQGPEFLTYFQNEAQLEKSRLLSDRFSAERPKGSFSTLEIQRTEQGDSAMYLCARVPEGQDYGYTFGSGTRLTVV.

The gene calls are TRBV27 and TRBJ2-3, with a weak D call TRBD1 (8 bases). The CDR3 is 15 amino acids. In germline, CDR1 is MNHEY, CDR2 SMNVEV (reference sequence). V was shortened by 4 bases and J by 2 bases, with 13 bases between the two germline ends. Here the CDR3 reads CASSWGGQVTDTQYF. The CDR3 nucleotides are TGTGCCAGCAGTTGGGGGGGACAGGTCACAGATACGCAGTATTTT.

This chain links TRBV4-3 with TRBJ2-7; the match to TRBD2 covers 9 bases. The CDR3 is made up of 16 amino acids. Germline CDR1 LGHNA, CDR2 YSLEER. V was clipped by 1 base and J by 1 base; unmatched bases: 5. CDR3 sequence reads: CASSQGRTSVSYEQYF. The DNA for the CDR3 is TGCGCCAGCAGCCAAGGTAGGACTAGCGTATCCTACGAGCAGTACTTC.

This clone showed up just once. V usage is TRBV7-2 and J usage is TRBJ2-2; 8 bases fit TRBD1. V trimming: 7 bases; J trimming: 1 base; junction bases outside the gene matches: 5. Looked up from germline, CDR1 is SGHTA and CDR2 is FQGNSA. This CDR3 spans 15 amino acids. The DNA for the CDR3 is TGTGCCAGCACCAAGGGACAGGTGAACACCGGGGAGCTGTTTTTT. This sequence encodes CASTKGQVNTGELFF.

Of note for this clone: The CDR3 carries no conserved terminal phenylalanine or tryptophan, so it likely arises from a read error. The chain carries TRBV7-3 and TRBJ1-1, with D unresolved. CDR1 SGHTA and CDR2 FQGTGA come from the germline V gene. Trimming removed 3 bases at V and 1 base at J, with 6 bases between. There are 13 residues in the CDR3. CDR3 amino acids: CASSFGENTEAFL. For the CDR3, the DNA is TGTGCCAGCAGCTTCGGGGAGAACACTGAAGCTTTCCTT.

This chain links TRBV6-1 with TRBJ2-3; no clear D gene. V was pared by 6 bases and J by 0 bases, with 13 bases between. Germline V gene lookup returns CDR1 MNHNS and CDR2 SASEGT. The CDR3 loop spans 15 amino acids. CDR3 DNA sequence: TGTGCCAGCAGCCCTGACTTCGGGAGCACAGATACGCAGTATTTT. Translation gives CASSPDFGSTDTQYF.

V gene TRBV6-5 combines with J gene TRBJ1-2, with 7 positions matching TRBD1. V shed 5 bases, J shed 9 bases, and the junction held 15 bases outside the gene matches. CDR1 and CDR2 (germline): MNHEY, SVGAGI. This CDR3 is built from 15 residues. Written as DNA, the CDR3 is TGTGCCAGCAGTGCCACCTGGGACAGTCCGTTCCGCTACACCTTC. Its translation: CASSATWDSPFRYTF.

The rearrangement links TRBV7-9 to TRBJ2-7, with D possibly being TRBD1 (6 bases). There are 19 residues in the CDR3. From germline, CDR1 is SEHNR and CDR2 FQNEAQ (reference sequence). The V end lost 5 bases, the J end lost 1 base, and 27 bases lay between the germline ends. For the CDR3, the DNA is TGTGCCAGCAGCGCCGACTTAACGACAGGCAGCCAAACATCCTACGAGCAGTACTTC. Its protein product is CASSADLTTGSQTSYEQYF.

CDR3 sequence reads: CASSTSGTGNGANVLTF. CDR3 bases: TGTGCCAGCAGCACTTCCGGGACAGGGAATGGGGCCAACGTCCTGACTTTC. V is TRBV7-2 and J is TRBJ2-6; 9 nucleotides align to TRBD1. Germline V gives CDR1 SGHTA, CDR2 FQGNSA. The CDR3 spans 17 residues. After removal of 5 bases from V and 3 bases from J, the junction contained 8 bases not matched to a gene.

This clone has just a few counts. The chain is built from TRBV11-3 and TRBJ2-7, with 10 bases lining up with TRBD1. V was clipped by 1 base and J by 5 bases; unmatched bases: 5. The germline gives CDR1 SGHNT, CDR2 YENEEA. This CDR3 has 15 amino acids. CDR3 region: CASSLGTGGNDEQYF. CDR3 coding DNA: TGTGCCAGCAGCTTAGGGACAGGGGGGAACGACGAGCAGTACTTC.

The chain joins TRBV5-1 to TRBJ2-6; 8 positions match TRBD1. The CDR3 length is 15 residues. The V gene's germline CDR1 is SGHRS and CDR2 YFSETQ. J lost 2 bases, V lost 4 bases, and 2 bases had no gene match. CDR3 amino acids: CASSQGATGANVLTF. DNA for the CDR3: TGCGCCAGCAGCCAGGGGGCAACTGGGGCCAACGTCCTGACTTTC.

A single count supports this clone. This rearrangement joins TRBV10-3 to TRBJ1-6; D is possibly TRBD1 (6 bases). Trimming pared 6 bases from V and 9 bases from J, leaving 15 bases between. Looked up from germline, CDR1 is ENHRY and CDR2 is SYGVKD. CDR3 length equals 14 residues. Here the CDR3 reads CAIRPQGPVSPLHF. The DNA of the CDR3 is TGTGCCATCAGGCCACAGGGTCCAGTTTCACCCCTCCACTTT.

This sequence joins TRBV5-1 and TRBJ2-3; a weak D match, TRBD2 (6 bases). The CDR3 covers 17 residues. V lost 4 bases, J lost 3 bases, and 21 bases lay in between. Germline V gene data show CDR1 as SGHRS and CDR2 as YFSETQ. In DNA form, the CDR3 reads TGCGCCAGCAGCCTCCCCAGGGAGGTCCCCCTTACAGATACGCAGTATTTT. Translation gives CASSLPREVPLTDTQYF.

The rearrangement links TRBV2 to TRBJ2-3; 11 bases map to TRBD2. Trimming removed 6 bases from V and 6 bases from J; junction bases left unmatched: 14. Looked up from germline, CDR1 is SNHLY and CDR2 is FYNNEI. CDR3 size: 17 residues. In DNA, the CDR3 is TGTGCCAGCAGCGCCGGGACTAGCGGATCCCTCGGGGATACGCAGTATTTT. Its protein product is CASSAGTSGSLGDTQYF.

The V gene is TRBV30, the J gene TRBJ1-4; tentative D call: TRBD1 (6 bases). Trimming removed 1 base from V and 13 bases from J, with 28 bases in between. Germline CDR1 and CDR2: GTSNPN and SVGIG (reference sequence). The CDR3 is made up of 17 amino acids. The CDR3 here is CAWSATRTAGKMKTLFF. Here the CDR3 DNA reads TGTGCCTGGAGTGCCACACGGACAGCCGGAAAAATGAAAACACTGTTTTTT.

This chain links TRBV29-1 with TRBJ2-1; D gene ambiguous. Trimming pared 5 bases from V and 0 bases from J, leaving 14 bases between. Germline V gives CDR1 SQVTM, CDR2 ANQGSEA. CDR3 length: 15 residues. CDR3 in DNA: TGCAGCGTTACCGACTCGACCAGCTCCTACAATGAGCAGTTCTTC. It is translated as CSVTDSTSSYNEQFF.

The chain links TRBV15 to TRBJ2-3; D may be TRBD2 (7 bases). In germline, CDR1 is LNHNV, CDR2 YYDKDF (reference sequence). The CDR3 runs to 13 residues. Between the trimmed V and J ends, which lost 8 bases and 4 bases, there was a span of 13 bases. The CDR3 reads CATGGASSDTQYF. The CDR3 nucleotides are TGTGCCACCGGGGGGGCGAGCTCAGATACGCAGTATTTT.